Each of the 22 T cell receptor beta chains below was sequenced from the same sample in a study of blood T cells in healthy people across ages. A J-beta primer mix and a sample-barcoded 5' primer were used in a second PCR of about 7 to 12 cycles. MiXCR, run by TCRdb on the 5' RACE reads, gives a single entry per CDR3 protein. The table includes approximately 790,000 distinct CDR3 sequences, less than 80% detected once. Sequencing was performed on blood. These receptors all come from a man under 40 in good health.

This clonotype was counted between two and nine times. The V call is TRBV29-1, the J call TRBJ2-2; maybe TRBD1 (6 bases). V lost 5 bases and J 0 bases, leaving 10 bases between the germline ends. Germline-derived CDR1 and CDR2 are SQVTM and ANQGSEA. The CDR3 contains 14 residues. CDR3 amino acids: CSVSRQANTGELFF. The DNA for the CDR3 is TGCAGCGTTTCCCGACAGGCGAACACCGGGGAGCTGTTTTTT.

The V and J genes are TRBV7-2 and TRBJ2-4, with D perhaps matching TRBD1 (7 bases). The CDR3 is 16 residues long. V lost 5 bases and J lost 0, with 14 bases in between. Germline V gives CDR1 SGHTA, CDR2 FQGNSA. Here the CDR3 DNA reads TGTGCCAGCAGCACCAGGGGGGACCTAGCCAAAAACATTCAGTACTTC. Its protein product is CASSTRGDLAKNIQYF.

The genes are TRBV25-1 and TRBJ1-2; the D is unclear. The CDR3 loop spans 14 amino acids. Per the germline V gene, CDR1 is MGHDK and CDR2 is SYGVNS. Trimming pared 2 bases from V and 0 bases from J, leaving 7 bases between. The CDR3 nucleotides are TGTGCCAGCAGTGAACCGGGCGCTAACTATGGCTACACCTTC. Translated: CASSEPGANYGYTF.

For this clonotype: At one boundary the junction diverges from the germline segment, which might be a read error. The rearrangement links TRBV6-5 to TRBJ2-5; D possibly uses TRBD1 or TRBD2 (5 bases each). Germline lookup yields CDR1 MNHEY and CDR2 SVGAGI. This CDR3 has 14 residues. The CDR3 DNA is TGTCCCAGCAGTGAGGGGACGGGCGTGAAGACCCAGTACTTC. Translating it yields CPSSEGTGVKTQYF.

The chain has TRBV7-7 and TRBJ2-7, with 7 bases matching TRBD1. The J call may not be correct, given that the DNA end is closer to TRBJ2-5. Germline V gene lookup returns CDR1 SSHAT and CDR2 FNYEAQ (reference sequence). This CDR3 comprises 15 residues. In DNA form, the CDR3 reads TGTGCCAGCAGCTTAGCCCCGACAGGGACGGAGACCCAGTACTTC. Amino acids: CASSLAPTGTETQYF.

V is TRBV29-1 and J is TRBJ2-2; 8 bases align to TRBD2. Germline loops: CDR1 SQVTM, CDR2 ANQGSEA. With 4 bases clipped from V and 7 bases from J, the junction kept 5 bases outside the gene matches. The CDR3 has 13 residues. CDR3 bases: TGCAGCGTTGTAAGAGCGGGGGACGGGGAGCTGTTTTTT. Its translation: CSVVRAGDGELFF.

The V and J genes are TRBV10-3 and TRBJ1-1; perhaps TRBD1 as D (5 bases). This CDR3 contains 14 residues. Trimming pared 2 bases from V and 7 bases from J, leaving 14 bases between. Germline V gives CDR1 ENHRY, CDR2 SYGVKD. CDR3 bases: TGTGCCATCAGTGAGGCCGACGGGGGTTATGAAGCTTTCTTT. Translation gives CAISEADGGYEAFF.

The V call is TRBV6-5, the J call TRBJ2-1; D may correspond to TRBD1 or TRBD2 (6 bases each). Per germline, CDR1 MNHEY and CDR2 SVGAGI. Deletions cut 0 bases from V and 9 bases from J, with 18 bases between. The CDR3 is 16 amino acids. The CDR3 DNA follows: TGTGCCAGCAGTTACTCGATGAGAGGGGGGCAGGGTGAGCAGTTCTTC. Translating gives CASSYSMRGGQGEQFF.

This clonotype was counted between two and nine times. CDR3 loop: CASSLVGGSEFF. The CDR3 bases are TGCGCCAGCAGCTTGGTAGGGGGTTCGGAGTTCTTC. The genes are TRBV5-1 and TRBJ2-1; TRBD1 is a possible D gene (6 bases). The CDR3 length is 12 residues. V was pared by 0 bases and J by 14 bases, with 12 bases between. Germline CDR1 and CDR2: SGHRS and YFSETQ.

This chain joins TRBV29-1 and TRBJ1-2; 7 bases agree with TRBD1. This CDR3 has 13 amino acids. Germline V CDR1 and CDR2: SQVTM, ANQGSEA. V lost 6 bases and J lost 2; bases outside the gene matches: 6. CDR3 nucleotide sequence: TGCAGCGTAACGACAGGGACGAACTATGGCTACACCTTC. It encodes CSVTTGTNYGYTF. Supplemented by reference TRBV29-1 and TRBJ1-2, the full variable domain reads SAVISQKPSRDICQRGTSLTIQCQVDSQVTMMFWYRQQPGQSLTLIATANQGSEATYESGFVIDKFPISRPNLTFSTLTVSNMSPEDSSIYLCSVTTGTNYGYTFGSGTRLTVV.

Many counts were recorded for this clonotype. The chain employs TRBV4-2 and TRBJ2-7; possibly TRBD1 for D (7 bases). The germline V gene encodes CDR1 LGHNA and CDR2 YNFKEQ. V was cut by 6 bases and J by 4 bases, with 16 bases left in between. The CDR3 runs to 14 residues. In DNA form, the CDR3 reads TGTGCCAGCAGTCAGGGGGGTGGTACTTACGAGCAGTACTTC. Translation gives CASSQGGGTYEQYF.

The CDR3 sequence is CASSPVTEYNEQFF. In nucleotides, the CDR3 is TGTGCCAGCAGTCCCGTGACCGAGTACAATGAGCAGTTCTTC. This chain joins TRBV2 and TRBJ2-1; unclear D gene. There are 14 residues in the CDR3. The V gene lost 5 bases and the J gene lost 4 bases, with 12 bases spanning the gap. CDR1 and CDR2 from the germline V gene are SNHLY and FYNNEI. Together with reference TRBV2 and TRBJ2-1, the CDR3 gives the full variable domain: EPEVTQTPSHQVTQMGQEVILRCVPISNHLYFYWYRQILGQKVEFLVSFYNNEISEKSEIFDDQFSVERPDGSNFTLKIRSTKLEDSAMYFCASSPVTEYNEQFFGPGTRLTVL.

The chain recombines TRBV28 with TRBJ2-5; the match to TRBD2 covers 8 bases. J lost 1 base, V lost 2 bases, and 9 bases had no gene match. The CDR3 spans 17 residues. Germline CDR1 MDHEN, CDR2 SYDVKM. The CDR3 sequence: CASSLEPAGVSQETQYF. The CDR3 region has the DNA TGTGCCAGCAGTTTAGAACCAGCGGGGGTATCCCAAGAGACCCAGTACTTC.

V and J are TRBV5-1 and TRBJ1-4; D may be TRBD1 (5 bases). This CDR3 has 14 amino acids. V was pared by 4 bases and J by 5 bases, with 12 bases between. In germline, CDR1 is SGHRS, CDR2 YFSETQ. Written as DNA, the CDR3 is TGCGCCAGCAGCCCCTCCGGGGGGAATGAAAAACTGTTTTTT. It is translated as CASSPSGGNEKLFF.

The chain carries TRBV9 and TRBJ1-2, with D tentatively TRBD1 (6 bases). The V end lost 4 bases, the J end lost 4 bases, and 14 bases lay between the germline ends. The CDR3 is 14 residues long. Germline CDR1 and CDR2: SGDLS and YYNGEE. CDR3 DNA: TGTGCCAGCAGCTCCGAGGGGGATATCTATGGCTACACCTTC. As protein: CASSSEGDIYGYTF.

This clonotype was counted between two and nine times. The chain carries TRBV24-1 and TRBJ2-1; the D gene could be TRBD1 or TRBD2 (7 bases each). Between the trimmed V and J ends, which lost 12 bases and 6 bases, there was a span of 14 bases. Looked up from germline, CDR1 is KGHDR and CDR2 is SFDVKD. The CDR3 has 12 amino acids. Here the CDR3 DNA reads TGTGCCGCAGGGGGGGGTGGCAATGAGCAGTTCTTC. It codes for CAAGGGGNEQFF.

This clonotype has ten or more counts. V usage is TRBV7-2 and J usage is TRBJ2-1; D assignment may be TRBD1 or TRBD2 (5 bases each). The CDR3 consists of 13 residues. The ends were cut back, 6 bases at V and 6 bases at J, with 12 bases in the middle. CDR1 and CDR2 from the germline V gene are SGHTA and FQGNSA. The CDR3 coding sequence is TGTGCCAGCAGGCGAGAGGGACGCAATGAGCAGTTCTTC. This codes for CASRREGRNEQFF.

The gene calls are TRBV28 and TRBJ2-1; the match to TRBD1 covers 11 bases. The ends lost 6 bases at V and 4 bases at J; junction bases unmatched: 5. This CDR3 comprises 15 residues. Germline CDR1 MDHEN, CDR2 SYDVKM. CDR3 bases: TGTGCCAGCAGACCGGGACAGGGGGTGTACAATGAGCAGTTCTTC. Its protein is CASRPGQGVYNEQFF.

The chain couples TRBV27 to TRBJ1-2; maybe TRBD1 (6 bases). The CDR3 consists of 15 residues. Germline CDR1 is MNHEY and CDR2 is SMNVEV (reference sequence). Trimming took 5 bases from V and 4 from J, leaving 17 bases between them. The CDR3 region is CASSPTGIESYGYTF. The DNA of the CDR3 is TGTGCCAGCAGTCCCACAGGGATTGAGAGCTATGGCTACACCTTC.

The chain links TRBV7-9 to TRBJ1-5; D is possibly TRBD1 (5 bases). Germline V lookup: CDR1 SEHNR, CDR2 FQNEAQ (reference sequence). The CDR3 sequence is 15 residues long. Trimming cost V 5 bases and J 2 bases, with 13 bases left between them. The CDR3 DNA is TGTGCCAGCAGCCCCCTGGAAGGGGGCAATCAGCCCCAGCATTTT. This sequence encodes CASSPLEGGNQPQHF. Based on the CDR3 plus reference TRBV7-9 and TRBJ1-5, the full variable domain is DTGVSQNPRHKITKRGQNVTFRCDPISEHNRLYWYRQTLGQGPEFLTYFQNEAQLEKSRLLSDRFSAERPKGSFSTLEIQRTEQGDSAMYLCASSPLEGGNQPQHFGDGTRLSIL.

The chain joins TRBV9 to TRBJ1-2; 12 positions agree with TRBD1. The germline CDR1 and CDR2 sequences are SGDLS and YYNGEE. V was pared by 3 bases and J by 2 bases, with 5 bases of the junction left unmatched. The CDR3 extends over 16 amino acids. This CDR3 reads CASSETGTGGNYGYTF. DNA for the CDR3: TGTGCCAGCAGCGAGACGGGGACAGGGGGCAACTATGGCTACACCTTC.

The chain employs TRBV7-2 and TRBJ1-6; tentative D call: TRBD1 (6 bases). CDR1 SGHTA and CDR2 FQGNSA come from the germline V gene. The V end lost 0 bases, the J end lost 2 bases, and 11 bases lay between the germline ends. The CDR3 runs to 17 residues. In DNA, the CDR3 is TGTGCCAGCAGCTTAGCTGCCGACAGGCCCTATAATTCACCCCTCCACTTT. This codes for CASSLAADRPYNSPLHF.